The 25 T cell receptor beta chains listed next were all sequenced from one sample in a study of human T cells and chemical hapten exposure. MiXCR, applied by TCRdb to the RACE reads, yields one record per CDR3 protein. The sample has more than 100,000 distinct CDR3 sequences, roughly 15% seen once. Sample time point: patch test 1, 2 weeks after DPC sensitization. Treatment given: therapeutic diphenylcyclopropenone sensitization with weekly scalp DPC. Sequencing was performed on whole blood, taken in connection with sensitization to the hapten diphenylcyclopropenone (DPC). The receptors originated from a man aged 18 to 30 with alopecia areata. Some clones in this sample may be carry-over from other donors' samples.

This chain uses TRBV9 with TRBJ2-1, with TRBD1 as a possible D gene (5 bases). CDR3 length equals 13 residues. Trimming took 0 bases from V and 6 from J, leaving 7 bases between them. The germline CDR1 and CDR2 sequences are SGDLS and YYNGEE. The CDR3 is CASSVEQANEQFF. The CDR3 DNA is TGTGCCAGCAGCGTAGAACAGGCCAATGAGCAGTTCTTC.

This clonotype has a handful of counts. The CDR3 nucleotides are TGTGCCAGCTCACGGGCGAAAGATCCTACAGATACGCAGTATTTT. This gives the protein CASSRAKDPTDTQYF. The chain employs TRBV18 and TRBJ2-3; D is ambiguous. CDR3 size: 15 residues. Germline V lookup: CDR1 KGHSH, CDR2 LQKENI. Trimming took 4 bases from V and 3 from J, leaving 14 bases between them.

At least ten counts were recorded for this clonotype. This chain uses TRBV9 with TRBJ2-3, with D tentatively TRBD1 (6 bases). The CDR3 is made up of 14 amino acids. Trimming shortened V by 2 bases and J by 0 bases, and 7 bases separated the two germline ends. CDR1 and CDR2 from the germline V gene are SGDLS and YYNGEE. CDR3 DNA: TGTGCCAGCAGCGTGGGGGCTAGCACAGATACGCAGTATTTT. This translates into CASSVGASTDTQYF.

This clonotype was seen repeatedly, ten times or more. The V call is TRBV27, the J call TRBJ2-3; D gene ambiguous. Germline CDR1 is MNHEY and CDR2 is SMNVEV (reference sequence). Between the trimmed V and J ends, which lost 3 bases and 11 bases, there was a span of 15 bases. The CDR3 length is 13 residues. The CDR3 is CASSFLSGPKQYF. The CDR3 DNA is TGTGCCAGCAGTTTCCTTTCGGGCCCCAAGCAGTATTTT.

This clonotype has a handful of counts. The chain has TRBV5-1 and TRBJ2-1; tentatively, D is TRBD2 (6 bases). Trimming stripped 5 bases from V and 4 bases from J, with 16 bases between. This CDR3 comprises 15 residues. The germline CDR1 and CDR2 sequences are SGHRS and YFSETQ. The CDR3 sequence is CASRPGISGYNEQFF. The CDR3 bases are TGCGCCAGCAGGCCCGGTATTAGCGGTTACAATGAGCAGTTCTTC.

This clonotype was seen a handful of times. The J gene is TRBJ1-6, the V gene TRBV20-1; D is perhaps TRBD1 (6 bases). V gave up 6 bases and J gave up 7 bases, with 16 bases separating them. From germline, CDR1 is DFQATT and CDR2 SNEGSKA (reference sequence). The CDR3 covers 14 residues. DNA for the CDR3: TGCAGTGCAATAATGGGGGGCTCGAATTCACCCCTCCACTTT. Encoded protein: CSAIMGGSNSPLHF.

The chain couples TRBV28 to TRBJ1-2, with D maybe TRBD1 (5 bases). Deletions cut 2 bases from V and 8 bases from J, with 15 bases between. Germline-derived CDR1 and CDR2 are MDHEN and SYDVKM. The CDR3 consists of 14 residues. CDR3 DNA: TGTGCCAGCAGTTTAACGTTGGGGACGTCCGGCTACACCTTC. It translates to CASSLTLGTSGYTF.

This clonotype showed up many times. The CDR3 region is CASSSQGAQPQHF. Written as DNA, the CDR3 is TGTGCCAGCAGTTCCCAGGGGGCTCAGCCCCAGCATTTT. This chain links TRBV6-5 with TRBJ1-5; 8 bases are shared with TRBD1. Germline CDR1 is MNHEY and CDR2 is SVGAGI. Trimming removed 4 bases from V and 6 bases from J; junction bases left unmatched: 2. The CDR3 is 13 residues long.

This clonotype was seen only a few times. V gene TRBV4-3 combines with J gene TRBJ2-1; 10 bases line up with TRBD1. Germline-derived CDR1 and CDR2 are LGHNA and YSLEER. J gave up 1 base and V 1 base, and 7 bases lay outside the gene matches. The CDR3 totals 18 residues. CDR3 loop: CASSQGGGQGVSYNEQFF. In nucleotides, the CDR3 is TGCGCCAGCAGCCAAGGGGGCGGACAGGGGGTATCCTACAATGAGCAGTTCTTC.

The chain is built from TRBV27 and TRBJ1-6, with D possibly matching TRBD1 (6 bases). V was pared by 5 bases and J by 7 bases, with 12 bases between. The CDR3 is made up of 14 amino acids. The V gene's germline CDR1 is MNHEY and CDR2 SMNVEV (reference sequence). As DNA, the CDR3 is TGTGCCAGCAGTCGACAGGCTGGGAATTCACCCCTCCACTTT. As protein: CASSRQAGNSPLHF.

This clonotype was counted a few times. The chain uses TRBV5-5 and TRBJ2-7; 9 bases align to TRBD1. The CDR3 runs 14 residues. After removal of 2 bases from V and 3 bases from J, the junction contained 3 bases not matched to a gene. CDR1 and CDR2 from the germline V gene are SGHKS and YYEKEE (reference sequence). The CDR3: CASSFGQGFYEQYF. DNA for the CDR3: TGTGCCAGCAGCTTTGGACAGGGGTTCTACGAGCAGTACTTC.

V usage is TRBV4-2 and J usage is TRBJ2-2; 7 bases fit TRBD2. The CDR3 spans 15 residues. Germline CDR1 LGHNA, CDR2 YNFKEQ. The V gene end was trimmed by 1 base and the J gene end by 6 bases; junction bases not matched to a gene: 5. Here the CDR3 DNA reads TGTGCCAGCAGCCAAGTCGCGGGGGTCCCCGGGGAGCTGTTTTTT. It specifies CASSQVAGVPGELFF.

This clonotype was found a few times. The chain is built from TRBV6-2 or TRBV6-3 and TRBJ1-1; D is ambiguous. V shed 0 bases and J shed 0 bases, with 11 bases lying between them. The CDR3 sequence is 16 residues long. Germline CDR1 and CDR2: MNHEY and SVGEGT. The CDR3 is CASSYSKSLMNTEAFF. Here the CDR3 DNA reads TGTGCCAGCAGTTACTCGAAGAGCCTAATGAACACTGAAGCTTTCTTT.

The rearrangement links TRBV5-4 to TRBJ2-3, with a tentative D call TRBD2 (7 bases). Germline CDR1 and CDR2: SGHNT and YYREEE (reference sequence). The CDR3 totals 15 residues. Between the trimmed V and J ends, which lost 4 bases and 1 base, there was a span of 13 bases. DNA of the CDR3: TGTGCCAGCAGCGGGAAGGGGGGGGGCACAGATACGCAGTATTTT. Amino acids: CASSGKGGGTDTQYF.

The CDR3 reads CASSHLRGAEAFF. CDR3 coding DNA: TGTGCCAGCAGCCACTTAAGGGGGGCTGAAGCTTTCTTT. V and J are TRBV11-2 and TRBJ1-1, with a possible D match to TRBD1 (6 bases). The CDR3 is 13 residues long. CDR1 and CDR2 from the germline V gene are SGHAT and FQNNGV. V dropped 5 bases and J dropped 6 bases, with 13 bases sitting between them.

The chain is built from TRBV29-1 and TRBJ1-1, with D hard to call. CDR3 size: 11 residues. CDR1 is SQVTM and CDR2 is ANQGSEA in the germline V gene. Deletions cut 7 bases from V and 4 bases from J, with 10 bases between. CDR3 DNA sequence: TGCAGCGGCAGTGCCAGCACTGAAGCTTTCTTT. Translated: CSGSASTEAFF. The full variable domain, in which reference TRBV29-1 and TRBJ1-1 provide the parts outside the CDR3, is SAVISQKPSRDICQRGTSLTIQCQVDSQVTMMFWYRQQPGQSLTLIATANQGSEATYESGFVIDKFPISRPNLTFSTLTVSNMSPEDSSIYLCSGSASTEAFFGQGTRLTVV.

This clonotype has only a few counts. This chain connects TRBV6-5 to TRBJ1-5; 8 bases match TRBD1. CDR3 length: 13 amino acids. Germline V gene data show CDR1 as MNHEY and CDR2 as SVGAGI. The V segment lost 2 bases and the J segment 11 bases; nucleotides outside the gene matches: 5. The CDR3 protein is CASSYGTGSAQHF. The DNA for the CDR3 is TGTGCCAGCAGTTACGGGACAGGTTCGGCCCAGCATTTT.

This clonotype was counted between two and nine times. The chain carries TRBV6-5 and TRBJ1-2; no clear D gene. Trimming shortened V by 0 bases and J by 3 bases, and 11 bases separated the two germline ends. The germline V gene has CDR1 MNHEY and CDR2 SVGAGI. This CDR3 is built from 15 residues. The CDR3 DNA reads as TGTGCCAGCAGTTACTCCCCCGGGAGAGACTATGGCTACACCTTC. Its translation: CASSYSPGRDYGYTF.

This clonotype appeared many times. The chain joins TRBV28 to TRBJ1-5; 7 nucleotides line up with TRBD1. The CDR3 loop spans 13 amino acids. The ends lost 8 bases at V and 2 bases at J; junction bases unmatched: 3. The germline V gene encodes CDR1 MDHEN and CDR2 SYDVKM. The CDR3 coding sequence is TGTGCCAGCGACGGACAGGGCAATCAGCCCCAGCATTTT. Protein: CASDGQGNQPQHF.

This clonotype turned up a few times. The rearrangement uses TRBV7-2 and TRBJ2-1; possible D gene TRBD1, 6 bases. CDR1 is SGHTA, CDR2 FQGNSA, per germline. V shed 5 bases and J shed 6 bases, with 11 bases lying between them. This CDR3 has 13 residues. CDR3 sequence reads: CASSKQGVNEQFF. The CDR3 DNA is TGTGCCAGCAGCAAACAGGGAGTCAATGAGCAGTTCTTC. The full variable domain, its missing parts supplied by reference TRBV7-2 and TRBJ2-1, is GAGVSQSPSNKVTEKGKDVELRCDPISGHTALYWYRQSLGQGLEFLIYFQGNSAPDKSGLPSDRFSAERTGGSVSTLTIQRTQQEDSAVYLCASSKQGVNEQFFGPGTRLTVL.

This CDR3 reads CASSQATAGGTEAFF. The CDR3 region has the DNA TGTGCCAGCAGCCAAGCGACGGCAGGGGGCACTGAAGCTTTCTTT. The chain has TRBV3-1 and TRBJ1-1, with 7 bases aligning to TRBD1. Germline CDR1 LGHDT, CDR2 YNNKEL (reference sequence). The CDR3 covers 15 residues. With 1 base clipped from V and 4 bases from J, the junction kept 6 bases outside the gene matches.

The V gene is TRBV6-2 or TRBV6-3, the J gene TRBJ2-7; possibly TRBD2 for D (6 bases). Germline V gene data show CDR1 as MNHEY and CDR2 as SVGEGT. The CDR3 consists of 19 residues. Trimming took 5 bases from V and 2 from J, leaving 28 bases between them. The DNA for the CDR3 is TGTGCCAGCAGTCACCCCCCTTGGGACTCACTAGGGGAAGCCTACGAGCAGTACGTC. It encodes CASSHPPWDSLGEAYEQYV.

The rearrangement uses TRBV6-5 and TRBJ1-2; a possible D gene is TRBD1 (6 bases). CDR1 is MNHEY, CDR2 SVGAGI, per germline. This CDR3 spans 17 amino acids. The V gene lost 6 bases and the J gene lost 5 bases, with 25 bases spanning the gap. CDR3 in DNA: TGTGCCAGCAGCCGAACCCTAAAACAGGGAACCGAGTATGGCTACACCTTC. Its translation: CASSRTLKQGTEYGYTF.

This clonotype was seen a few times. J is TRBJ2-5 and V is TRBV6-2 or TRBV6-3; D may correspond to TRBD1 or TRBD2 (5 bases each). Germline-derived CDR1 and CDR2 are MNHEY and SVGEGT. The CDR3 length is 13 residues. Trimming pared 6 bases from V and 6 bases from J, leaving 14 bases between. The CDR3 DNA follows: TGTGCCAGCAGCGGGACGGTAATCAAGACCCAGTACTTC. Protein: CASSGTVIKTQYF.

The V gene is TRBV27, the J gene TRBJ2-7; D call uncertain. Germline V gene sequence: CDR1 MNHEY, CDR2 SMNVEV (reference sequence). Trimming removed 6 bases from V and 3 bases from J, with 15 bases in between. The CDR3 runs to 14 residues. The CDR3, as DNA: TGTGCCAGCAGCCACCCGGGTTACAACTACGAGCAGTACTTC. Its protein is CASSHPGYNYEQYF.